Following are 12 T cell receptor beta chains from one sample sequenced in a study of a mutant IDH1 vaccine in newly diagnosed glioma (dated by TCRdb to about 2021). The library came from the immunoSEQ multiplex PCR assay. Sourced from immuneACCESS, this table was stored by TCRdb with only in-frame sequences that have V and J called. A share of the clones is absent; for the studies checked, an unresolved V gene accounts for under half, and the remainder has no known explanation. The table for this sample lists about 11,000 clones; around 81% of them were counted only once. The ten biggest clones cover roughly 20% of the sample. No antigens are known for them. Taken with the paper, the label for time point translates to: week 47, end of study. Each vaccine dose was 300 ug of a 20-mer mutant IDH1 peptide in Montanide, given subcutaneously with topical imiquimod. The source was PBMCs, collected from a glioma patient whose treatment included an IDH1 peptide vaccine. The source of these receptors is a man aged 25 to 40 with glioma.

The V call is TRBV12-5, the J call TRBJ2-7, with D tentatively TRBD2 (6 bases). Looked up from germline, CDR1 is LGHNT and CDR2 is FRNRAP. Trimming removed 2 bases from V and 2 bases from J, with 10 bases in between. CDR3 length: 14 amino acids. The CDR3 DNA sequence: TGTGCTAGTGGTTTGTTATCGGGGGCCTACGAGCAGTACTTC. Amino acid sequence: CASGLLSGAYEQYF.

This clone occurred a few times. The V gene is TRBV6-1, the J gene TRBJ1-5; unclear D gene. Looked up from germline, CDR1 is MNHNS and CDR2 is SASEGT. Deletions cut 4 bases from V and 0 bases from J, with 7 bases between. The CDR3 runs to 14 residues. CDR3 coding DNA: TGTGCCAGCAGTGGACCGAATAGCAATCAGCCCCAGCATTTT. This codes for CASSGPNSNQPQHF.

The chain combines TRBV19 with TRBJ1-2, with TRBD1 matching over 7 bases. The germline V gene encodes CDR1 LNHDA and CDR2 SQIVND (reference sequence). The ends lost 10 bases at V and 4 bases at J; junction bases unmatched: 12. The CDR3 is 14 residues long. The CDR3 region has the DNA TGTGCCACTAATCCGAGGGACAGATCCTATGGCTACACCTTC. Amino acid sequence: CATNPRDRSYGYTF.

The chain uses TRBV6-1 and TRBJ1-3, with D perhaps matching TRBD1 (5 bases). The CDR3 is 14 amino acids. V was cut by 3 bases and J by 3 bases, with 9 bases left in between. CDR1 is MNHNS and CDR2 is SASEGT in the germline V gene. The CDR3 protein is CASSDRALGNTIYF. DNA for the CDR3: TGTGCCAGCAGTGACAGGGCCCTTGGAAACACCATATATTTT.

A few counts support this clone. This chain uses TRBV5-1 with TRBJ1-1; no clear D gene. CDR3 size: 13 residues. Trimming pared 4 bases from V and 2 bases from J, leaving 9 bases between. Germline lookup yields CDR1 SGHRS and CDR2 YFSETQ. CDR3 DNA sequence: TGCGCCAGCAGCACCAACAGTAACACTGAAGCTTTCTTT. Translated: CASSTNSNTEAFF.

This chain connects TRBV2 to TRBJ2-5, with D perhaps matching TRBD1 (5 bases). The end of the DNA is better explained by TRBJ2-7, so the J call may be wrong. Germline lookup yields CDR1 SNHLY and CDR2 FYNNEI. This CDR3 has 12 residues. The CDR3 DNA reads TGTGCCAGCAGTGAAGGACAGCGCGAGCAGTACTTC. Amino acids: CASSEGQREQYF.

The chain recombines TRBV4-1 with TRBJ2-2; 10 nucleotides align to TRBD2. The CDR3 is 14 residues long. CDR1 is MGHRA, CDR2 YSYEKL, per germline. V lost 4 bases, J lost 6 bases, and 2 bases stayed unmatched. In DNA form, the CDR3 reads TGCGCCAGCAGCCGCGGGACTAGCGCCGGGGAGCTGTTTTTT. It specifies CASSRGTSAGELFF.

CDR3 in amino acids: CASSVGVVSGNTIYF. The CDR3 coding sequence is TGTGCCAGCAGCGTAGGGGTTGTCTCTGGAAACACCATATATTTT. The chain links TRBV9 to TRBJ1-3; D is undetermined. The CDR3 is 15 residues long. CDR1 and CDR2 (germline): SGDLS, YYNGEE. V was shortened by 0 bases and J by 0 bases, with 7 bases between the two germline ends.

The chain is built from TRBV6-6 and TRBJ2-2; no clear D gene. CDR3 length equals 12 residues. The germline CDR1 and CDR2 sequences are MNHNY and SVGAGI (reference sequence). V lost 1 base to trimming and J lost 5 bases, with 2 bases between them. CDR3 sequence: CASSYWTGELFF. The CDR3 DNA sequence: TGTGCCAGCAGTTACTGGACCGGGGAGCTGTTTTTT.

V usage is TRBV4-1 and J usage is TRBJ2-3, with D perhaps TRBD2 (5 bases). The V gene's germline CDR1 is MGHRA and CDR2 YSYEKL. There are 15 residues in the CDR3. The V end lost 0 bases, the J end lost 5 bases, and 12 bases lay between the germline ends. The CDR3 protein is CASSQDPPAGDTQYF. CDR3 sequence (DNA): TGCGCCAGCAGCCAAGATCCTCCGGCGGGAGATACGCAGTATTTT.

The chain employs TRBV7-2 and TRBJ1-1, with unresolved D. The germline gives CDR1 SGHTA, CDR2 FQGNSA. This CDR3 region has 14 residues. V shed 5 bases and J shed 4 bases, with 14 bases lying between them. The CDR3 sequence is CASSPQRVSTEAFF. The CDR3 DNA follows: TGTGCCAGCAGCCCCCAGAGGGTTAGCACTGAAGCTTTCTTT.

V usage is TRBV2 and J usage is TRBJ1-4, with unresolved D. The V gene's germline CDR1 is SNHLY and CDR2 FYNNEI. The V and J ends lost 4 bases and 4 bases respectively, with 10 bases between them. The CDR3 consists of 14 residues. CDR3 nucleotides: TGTGCCAGCAGTGTTGCGGACGGTAATGAAAAACTGTTTTTT. Translation: CASSVADGNEKLFF.